The 27 T cell receptor beta chains below were found in one sample sequenced in a study of cytomegalovirus exposure and HLA in healthy donors. Researchers ran the PCR with 60 Vbeta and 13 Jbeta primers. TCRdb keeps only in-frame clones here, not all; method: immunoSEQ multiplex PCR. The sample has tens of thousands of clones, around 72% seen once; the top ten hold roughly half. Sample: PBMCs. The receptors shown here come from a man between 50 and 59 years old in good health and CMV-seropositive.

The chain has TRBV9 and TRBJ1-4; TRBD1 might be the D (5 bases). The CDR3 runs 15 residues. Germline-derived CDR1 and CDR2 are SGDLS and YYNGEE. The ends were cut back, 3 bases at V and 3 bases at J, with 12 bases in the middle. CDR3 protein: CASSAHQGSNEKLFF. The CDR3 DNA sequence: TGTGCCAGCAGCGCCCACCAGGGATCTAATGAAAAACTGTTTTTT.

Points on this clone: Relative to the germline gene, one junction end is altered; a read error may explain this. The chain combines TRBV27 with TRBJ2-1, with 15 bases matching TRBD2. This CDR3 spans 16 amino acids. Germline CDR1 is MNHEY and CDR2 is SMNVEV (reference sequence). The CDR3 region is CAGSSWTSGRDNEQFF. The CDR3 DNA sequence: TGTGCCGGCAGTTCATGGACTAGCGGGAGGGACAATGAGCAGTTCTTC.

The DNA for the CDR3 is TGCGCCAGCAGTGATCAGGGGCGCACCGGGGAGCTGTTTTTT. Translated: CASSDQGRTGELFF. The V gene is TRBV5-1, the J gene TRBJ2-2; D is perhaps TRBD1 (6 bases). V lost 5 bases and J 4 bases, leaving 12 bases between the germline ends. CDR1 SGHRS and CDR2 YFSETQ come from the germline V gene. The CDR3 extends over 14 amino acids.

The chain carries TRBV6-5 and TRBJ2-3, with D uncertain. In germline, CDR1 is MNHEY, CDR2 SVGAGI. The CDR3 consists of 13 residues. V was shortened by 6 bases and J by 4 bases, with 11 bases between the two germline ends. DNA for the CDR3: TGTGCCAGCAGGCTATACCAAGCAGATACGCAGTATTTT. This codes for CASRLYQADTQYF.

The genes are TRBV5-1 and TRBJ2-3; weak D call: TRBD2 (6 bases). The V end was cut by 0 bases, the J end by 14 bases, with 19 bases between. CDR3 length: 14 residues. Germline loops: CDR1 SGHRS, CDR2 YFSETQ. The CDR3 sequence: CASSLGTTPSRSYF. CDR3 DNA: TGCGCCAGCAGCTTGGGGACTACCCCATCACGCTCGTATTTT.

This clone was observed a handful of times. The chain combines TRBV6-1 with TRBJ2-2; D might be TRBD1 (5 bases). CDR1 is MNHNS and CDR2 is SASEGT in the germline V gene. This CDR3 has 15 amino acids. With 6 bases removed from V and 5 bases from J, the gap between germline ends came to 16 bases. The CDR3 sequence is CASRGARRGTGELFF. Written as DNA, the CDR3 is TGTGCCAGCAGAGGGGCCCGCCGTGGGACCGGGGAGCTGTTTTTT.

The chain has TRBV6-1 and TRBJ2-5; TRBD2 might be the D (6 bases). CDR3 length equals 15 residues. V was clipped by 3 bases and J by 5 bases, with 16 bases between them. CDR1 MNHNS and CDR2 SASEGT come from the germline V gene. CDR3 DNA sequence: TGTGCCAGCAGTGACGTCCGGGAGAGGGTGGAGACCCAGTACTTC. Protein: CASSDVRERVETQYF.

This clone was picked up a small number of times. The chain employs TRBV6-5 and TRBJ2-7; the match to TRBD1 covers 8 bases. The length of the CDR3 is 14 residues. Losses at the gene ends were 5 bases for V and 2 bases for J; bases not matched to a gene: 5. Looked up from germline, CDR1 is MNHEY and CDR2 is SVGAGI. The CDR3 here is CASSEGTGTYEQYF. The CDR3 DNA is TGTGCCAGCAGTGAAGGGACAGGAACCTACGAGCAGTACTTC.

The chain couples TRBV5-1 to TRBJ2-2, with 8 positions matching TRBD1. V shed 4 bases and J 3 bases; nucleotides not matched to a gene: 5. CDR1 and CDR2 (germline): SGHRS, YFSETQ. The CDR3 runs 15 residues. The CDR3 loop is CASSLRQGYTGELFF. The CDR3 coding sequence is TGCGCCAGCAGCCTCCGACAGGGGTACACCGGGGAGCTGTTTTTT.

This sequence joins TRBV21-1 and TRBJ2-7; the D call TRBD1 from the table was never checked on the DNA. TRBV21-1 is given as a pseudogene. This CDR3 comprises 19 residues. The CDR3, as DNA: TGTGCCAGCAGCAAAGGGGGGACAGGTCCCAAGAGAGGCCTCAACGAGCAGTACTTC. Protein product: CASSKGGTGPKRGLNEQYF.

This chain links TRBV7-6 with TRBJ2-3; 7 positions agree with TRBD1. After removal of 5 bases from V and 0 bases from J, the junction contained 5 bases not matched to a gene. Germline CDR1 is SGHVS and CDR2 is FNYEAQ. The CDR3 covers 15 residues. Here the CDR3 reads CASSQWDSSTDTQYF. The CDR3 DNA reads TGTGCCAGCAGCCAATGGGACAGTAGCACAGATACGCAGTATTTT.

This clone was seen just once. The chain couples TRBV7-2 to TRBJ2-5, with 12 bases aligning to TRBD2. This CDR3 contains 17 residues. Losses at the gene ends were 5 bases for V and 7 bases for J; bases not matched to a gene: 14. In germline, CDR1 is SGHTA, CDR2 FQGNSA. The CDR3: CASSQNFASGGVGTQYF. In DNA, the CDR3 is TGTGCCAGCAGCCAGAACTTTGCTAGCGGGGGGGTGGGGACCCAGTACTTC.

A note on this clone: The junction shows a germline mismatch at one end, possibly a read error. CDR3 protein: CASSSHAASSYEQYF. The CDR3 DNA follows: TGCGCCAGCAGCTCCCACGCGGCCAGCTCCTACGAGCAGTACTTC. This chain connects TRBV9 to TRBJ2-7; the D is unclear. Germline values: CDR1 SGDLS, CDR2 YYNGEE. This CDR3 has 15 amino acids.

The chain joins TRBV16 to TRBJ2-7; the D gene is possibly TRBD1 (6 bases). Germline values: CDR1 KGHSY, CDR2 FQNENV. This CDR3 is built from 15 residues. Trimming cost V 1 base and J 1 base, with 11 bases left between them. In DNA, the CDR3 is TGTGCCAGCAGCCAATTATCAGGGGCGTCCTACGAGCAGTACTTC. Translating it yields CASSQLSGASYEQYF.

The V gene is TRBV10-3, the J gene TRBJ1-5; perhaps TRBD1 as D (5 bases). The V gene lost 0 bases and the J gene lost 6 bases, with 12 bases spanning the gap. The CDR3 extends over 15 amino acids. CDR1 and CDR2 from the germline V gene are ENHRY and SYGVKD. CDR3 protein: CAISESGGTGQPQHF. The DNA for the CDR3 is TGTGCCATCAGTGAGTCAGGAGGGACGGGTCAGCCCCAGCATTTT.

Turning to this clone: At one end the junction does not follow the germline gene, possibly because of a read error. V usage is TRBV7-3 and J usage is TRBJ2-2, with 11 bases that match TRBD2. The CDR3 runs 17 residues. Germline CDR1 and CDR2: SGHTA and FQGTGA. This chain's CDR3 is CVSSLDLAGGNTGELFF. The CDR3, as DNA: TGTGTCAGCAGCTTAGATCTAGCGGGGGGGAACACCGGGGAGCTGTTTTTT.

This chain joins TRBV6-1 and TRBJ2-5, with TRBD1 as a possible D gene (5 bases). The DNA end lines up better with TRBJ2-7; the J call may be wrong. The CDR3 runs to 13 residues. CDR1 and CDR2 (germline): MNHNS, SASEGT. In DNA, the CDR3 is TGTGCCGCACGTGGGGCCCTAAGCTACGAGCAGTACTTC. Amino acids: CAARGALSYEQYF.

The V gene is TRBV7-6, the J gene TRBJ1-6; D perhaps matches TRBD1 (5 bases). Germline CDR1 SGHVS, CDR2 FNYEAQ. The V gene lost 2 bases and the J gene lost 7 bases, with 12 bases spanning the gap. This CDR3 comprises 15 residues. DNA of the CDR3: TGTGCCAGCAGCTTAAGTGCAGGGTCGAATTCACCCCTCCACTTT. This translates into CASSLSAGSNSPLHF.

CDR3 sequence reads: CASSVGSDFSYEQYF. For the CDR3, the DNA is TGTGCCAGCAGCGTAGGGTCAGACTTCTCCTACGAGCAGTACTTC. The V gene is TRBV9, the J gene TRBJ2-7; no reliable D call. Trimming took off 0 bases at V and 0 bases at J, with 10 bases between the two ends. The CDR3 loop spans 15 amino acids. Germline loops: CDR1 SGDLS, CDR2 YYNGEE.

The rearrangement uses TRBV28 and TRBJ2-3; perhaps TRBD1 as D (5 bases). The CDR3 length is 16 residues. V lost 4 bases to trimming and J lost 1 base, with 15 bases between them. Germline CDR1 MDHEN, CDR2 SYDVKM. In DNA form, the CDR3 reads TGTGCCAGCAGTTATAACTCAGGGTCACGCACAGATACGCAGTATTTT. Translated, it gives CASSYNSGSRTDTQYF.

The chain has TRBV11-2 and TRBJ2-1; TRBD2 aligns across 15 bases. The ends lost 2 bases at V and 3 bases at J; junction bases unmatched: 8. From germline, CDR1 is SGHAT and CDR2 FQNNGV. The CDR3 contains 19 residues. In DNA, the CDR3 is TGTGCCAGCAGCTTACCCGCAGGACTAGCGGGAGGGAACTACAATGAGCAGTTCTTC. Translated: CASSLPAGLAGGNYNEQFF.

CDR3 nucleotide sequence: TGTGCCAGCAGTTCGACAGGGGCTTCCGAGCAGTACTTC. Its translation: CASSSTGASEQYF. The J gene is TRBJ2-7, the V gene TRBV28; 8 bases are shared with TRBD1. Germline CDR1 reads MDHEN; CDR2 reads SYDVKM. J gave up 6 bases and V 4 bases, and 5 bases lay outside the gene matches. The CDR3 length is 13 residues. The variable domain in full, completed from reference TRBV28 and TRBJ2-7, reads DVKVTQSSRYLVKRTGEKVFLECVQDMDHENMFWYRQDPGLGLRLIYFSYDVKMKEKGDIPEGYSVSREKKERFSLILESASTNQTSMYLCASSSTGASEQYFGPGTRLTVT.

This clone was found a few times. This may arise from a read error, as a much more abundant clone is one base away. The J gene is TRBJ2-1, the V gene TRBV4-2, with D unresolved. The CDR3 contains 17 residues. CDR1 is LGHNA, CDR2 YNFKEQ, per germline. CDR3 protein: CPSSQDMIVLIYNEQFF. The DNA for the CDR3 is TGTCCCAGCAGCCAAGATATGATCGTACTCATCTACAATGAGCAGTTCTTC.

The chain uses TRBV28 and TRBJ2-7; weak D call: TRBD1 (5 bases). Between the trimmed V and J ends, which lost 1 base and 4 bases, there was a span of 5 bases. CDR3 length equals 12 residues. CDR1 MDHEN and CDR2 SYDVKM come from the germline V gene. The CDR3 DNA follows: TGTGCCAGCAGTTTATCAGGGTACGAGCAGTACTTC. Its translation: CASSLSGYEQYF. Looking up the rest from reference TRBV28 and TRBJ2-7 gives the full variable domain: DVKVTQSSRYLVKRTGEKVFLECVQDMDHENMFWYRQDPGLGLRLIYFSYDVKMKEKGDIPEGYSVSREKKERFSLILESASTNQTSMYLCASSLSGYEQYFGPGTRLTVT.

The chain couples TRBV6-1 to TRBJ2-2; 7 bases agree with TRBD2. Germline V gene sequence: CDR1 MNHNS, CDR2 SASEGT. With V trimmed by 8 bases and J by 2 bases, 8 bases remained unmatched. This CDR3 contains 15 residues. In nucleotides, the CDR3 is TGTGCCAGCCAGACTAGCCGCCTTAACACCGGGGAGCTGTTTTTT. This encodes CASQTSRLNTGELFF.

In its sample, this clone was seen once. CDR3 DNA sequence: TGTGCCAGCAGAAGGGCAGGGGTCAATCAGCCCCAGCATTTT. Translated: CASRRAGVNQPQHF. The chain recombines TRBV27 with TRBJ1-5; D is possibly TRBD1 (6 bases). Trimming left V 6 bases short and J 3 bases short, with 12 bases between. The germline gives CDR1 MNHEY, CDR2 SMNVEV (reference sequence). The CDR3 runs 14 residues.

In the case of this clone: The CDR3 does not close with the conserved phenylalanine or tryptophan, likely indicating a read error. This chain links TRBV29-1 with TRBJ2-3, with 7 bases fitting TRBD1. Germline CDR1 and CDR2: SQVTM and ANQGSEA. The V and J ends lost 7 bases and 1 base, in that order; junction bases with no gene match: 8. The CDR3 spans 14 residues. This CDR3 reads CSAWTGRGTDTQYL. The CDR3 region has the DNA TGCAGCGCTTGGACAGGAAGGGGCACAGATACGCAGTATTTG.